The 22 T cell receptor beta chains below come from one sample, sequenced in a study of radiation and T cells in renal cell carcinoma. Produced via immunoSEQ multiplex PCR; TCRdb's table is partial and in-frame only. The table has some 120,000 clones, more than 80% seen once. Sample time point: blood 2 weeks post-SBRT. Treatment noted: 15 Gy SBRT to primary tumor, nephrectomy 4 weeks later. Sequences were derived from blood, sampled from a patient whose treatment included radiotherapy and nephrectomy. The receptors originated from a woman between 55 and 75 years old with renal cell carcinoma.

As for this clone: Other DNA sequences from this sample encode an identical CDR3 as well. CDR3 in DNA: TGTGCCAGAAGCTTTCGCGGACCGGGAGAAAAACTGTTTTTT. Translating gives CARSFRGPGEKLFF. The V gene is TRBV5-3, the J gene TRBJ1-4, with D uncertain. TRBV5-3 is labeled an ORF, and its function is uncertain. V was clipped by 2 bases and J by 8 bases, with 13 bases between them. The CDR3 covers 14 residues.

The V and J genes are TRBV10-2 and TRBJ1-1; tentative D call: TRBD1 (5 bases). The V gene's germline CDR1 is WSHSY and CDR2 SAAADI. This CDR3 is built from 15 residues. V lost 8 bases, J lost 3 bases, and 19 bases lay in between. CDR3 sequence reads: CASGGGRFLYTEAFF. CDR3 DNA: TGCGCCAGCGGTGGGGGGAGGTTTCTGTACACTGAAGCTTTCTTT.

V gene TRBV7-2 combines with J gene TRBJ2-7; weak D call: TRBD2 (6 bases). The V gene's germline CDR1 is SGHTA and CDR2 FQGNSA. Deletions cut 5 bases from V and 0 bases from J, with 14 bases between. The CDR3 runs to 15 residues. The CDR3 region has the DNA TGTGCCAGCAGCGCTTCCGGGGGAAACTCCTACGAGCAGTACTTC. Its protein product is CASSASGGNSYEQYF.

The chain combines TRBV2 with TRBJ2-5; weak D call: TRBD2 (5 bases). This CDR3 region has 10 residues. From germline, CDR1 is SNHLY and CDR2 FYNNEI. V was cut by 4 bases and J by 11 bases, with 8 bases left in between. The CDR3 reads CASSVWEQYF. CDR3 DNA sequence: TGTGCCAGCAGTGTGTGGGAGCAGTACTTC.

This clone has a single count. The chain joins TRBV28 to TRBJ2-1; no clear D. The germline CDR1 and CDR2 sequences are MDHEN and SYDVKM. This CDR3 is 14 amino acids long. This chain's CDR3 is CGKEARTGNAEQFF. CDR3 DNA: TGTGGGAAAGAGGCTAGGACCGGCAATGCAGAGCAGTTCTTC.

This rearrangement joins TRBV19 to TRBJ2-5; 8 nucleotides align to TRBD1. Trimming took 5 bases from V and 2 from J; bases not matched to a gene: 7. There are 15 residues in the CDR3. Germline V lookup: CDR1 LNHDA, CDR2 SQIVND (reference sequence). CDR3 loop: CASSRQTGVQETQYF. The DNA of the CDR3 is TGTGCCAGTAGTCGCCAGACAGGGGTACAAGAGACCCAGTACTTC.

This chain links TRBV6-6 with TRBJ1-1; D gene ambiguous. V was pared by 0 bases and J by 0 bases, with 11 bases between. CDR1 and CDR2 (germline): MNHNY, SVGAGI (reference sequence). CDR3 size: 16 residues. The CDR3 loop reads CASSYSSGGMNTEAFF. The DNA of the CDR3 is TGTGCCAGCAGTTACTCTTCCGGTGGGATGAACACTGAAGCTTTCTTT.

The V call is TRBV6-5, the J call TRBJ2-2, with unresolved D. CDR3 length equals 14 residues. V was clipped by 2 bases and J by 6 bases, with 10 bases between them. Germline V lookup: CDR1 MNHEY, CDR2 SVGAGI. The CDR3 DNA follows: TGTGCCAGCAGTTACACACTGAGGTCCGGGGAGCTGTTTTTT. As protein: CASSYTLRSGELFF.

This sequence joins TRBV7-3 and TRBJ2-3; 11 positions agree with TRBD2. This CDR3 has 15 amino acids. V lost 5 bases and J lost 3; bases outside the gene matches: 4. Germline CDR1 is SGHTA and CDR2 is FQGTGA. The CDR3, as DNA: TGTGCCAGCAGCCCACTAGCGGGAGCGACAGATACGCAGTATTTT. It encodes CASSPLAGATDTQYF.

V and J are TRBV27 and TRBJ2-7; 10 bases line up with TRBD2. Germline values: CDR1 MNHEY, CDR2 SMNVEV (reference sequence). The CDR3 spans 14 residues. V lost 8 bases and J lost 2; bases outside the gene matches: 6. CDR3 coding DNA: TGTGCCAGCGGACGAAGCGGGGGGGCCTACGAGCAGTACTTC. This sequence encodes CASGRSGGAYEQYF.

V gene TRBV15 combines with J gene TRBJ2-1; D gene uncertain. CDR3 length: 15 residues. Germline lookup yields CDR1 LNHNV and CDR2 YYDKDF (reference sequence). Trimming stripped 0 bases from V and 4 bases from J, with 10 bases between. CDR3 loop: CATSRDRSVYNEQFF. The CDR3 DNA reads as TGTGCCACCAGCAGAGATCGGTCCGTTTACAATGAGCAGTTCTTC.

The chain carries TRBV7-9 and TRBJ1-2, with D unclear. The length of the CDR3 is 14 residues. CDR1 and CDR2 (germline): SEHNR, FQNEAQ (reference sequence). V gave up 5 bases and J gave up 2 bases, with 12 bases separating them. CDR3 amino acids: CASSPESVNYGYTF. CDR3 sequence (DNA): TGTGCCAGCAGCCCCGAGTCAGTAAACTATGGCTACACCTTC.

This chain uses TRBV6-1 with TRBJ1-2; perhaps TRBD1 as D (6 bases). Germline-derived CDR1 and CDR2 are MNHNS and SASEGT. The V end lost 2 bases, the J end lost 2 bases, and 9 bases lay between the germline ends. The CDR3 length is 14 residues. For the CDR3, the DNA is TGTGCCAGCAGTGAACAGAGGGGGAACTATGGCTACACCTTC. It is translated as CASSEQRGNYGYTF.

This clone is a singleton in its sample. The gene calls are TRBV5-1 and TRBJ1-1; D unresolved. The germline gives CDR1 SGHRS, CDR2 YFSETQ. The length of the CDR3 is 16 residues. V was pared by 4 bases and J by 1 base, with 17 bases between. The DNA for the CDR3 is TGCGCCAGCAGCCAGAATACCCTTGGAGCGAACACTGAAGCTTTCTTT. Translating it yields CASSQNTLGANTEAFF.

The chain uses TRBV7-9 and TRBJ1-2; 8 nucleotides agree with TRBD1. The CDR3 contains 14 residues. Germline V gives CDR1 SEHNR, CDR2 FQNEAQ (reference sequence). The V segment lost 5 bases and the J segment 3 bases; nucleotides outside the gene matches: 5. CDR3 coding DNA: TGTGCCAGCAGCCCTCGGGACAGGTACTATGGCTACACCTTC. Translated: CASSPRDRYYGYTF.

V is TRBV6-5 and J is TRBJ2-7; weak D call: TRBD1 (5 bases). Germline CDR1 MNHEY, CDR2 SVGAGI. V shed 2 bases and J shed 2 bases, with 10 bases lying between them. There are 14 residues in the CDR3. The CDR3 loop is CASSYGAGPYEQYF. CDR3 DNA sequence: TGTGCCAGCAGTTACGGGGCAGGGCCCTACGAGCAGTACTTC.

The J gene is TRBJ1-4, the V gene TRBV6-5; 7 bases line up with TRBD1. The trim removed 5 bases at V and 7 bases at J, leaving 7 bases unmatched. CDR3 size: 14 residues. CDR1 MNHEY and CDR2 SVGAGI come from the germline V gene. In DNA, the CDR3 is TGTGCCAGCAGTCTAGACAGGGATACTGAAAAACTGTTTTTT. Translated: CASSLDRDTEKLFF.

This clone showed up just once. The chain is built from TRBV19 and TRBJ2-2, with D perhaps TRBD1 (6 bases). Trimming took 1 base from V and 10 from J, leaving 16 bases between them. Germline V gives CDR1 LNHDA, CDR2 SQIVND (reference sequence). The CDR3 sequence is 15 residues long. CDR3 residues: CASSIAAGAGPELFF. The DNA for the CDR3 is TGTGCCAGTAGTATAGCGGCAGGGGCCGGGCCGGAGCTGTTTTTT.

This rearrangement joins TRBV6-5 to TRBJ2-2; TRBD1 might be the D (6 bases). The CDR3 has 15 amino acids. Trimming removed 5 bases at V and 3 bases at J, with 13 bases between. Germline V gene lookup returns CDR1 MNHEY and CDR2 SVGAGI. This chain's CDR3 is CASSPGAGDTGELFF. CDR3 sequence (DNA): TGTGCCAGCAGTCCCGGGGCAGGGGACACCGGGGAGCTGTTTTTT.

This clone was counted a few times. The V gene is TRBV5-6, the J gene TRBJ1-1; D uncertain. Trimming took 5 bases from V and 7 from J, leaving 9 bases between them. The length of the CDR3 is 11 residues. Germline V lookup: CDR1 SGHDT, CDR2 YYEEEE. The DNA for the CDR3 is TGTGCCAGCAGTTTTCGTGGTGAAGCTTTCTTT. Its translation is CASSFRGEAFF. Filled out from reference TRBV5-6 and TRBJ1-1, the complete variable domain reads DAGVTQSPTHLIKTRGQQVTLRCSPKSGHDTVSWYQQALGQGPQFIFQYYEEEERQRGNFPDRFSGHQFPNYSSELNVNALLLGDSALYLCASSFRGEAFFGQGTRLTVV.

CDR3 sequence reads: CASSTGLAGRTDTQYF. CDR3 DNA sequence: TGTGCCAGCAGCACGGGACTAGCGGGGCGCACAGATACGCAGTATTTT. The gene calls are TRBV7-9 and TRBJ2-3; TRBD2 aligns across 13 bases. This CDR3 is 16 amino acids long. V dropped 5 bases and J dropped 1; count of bases not matched to a gene: 3. CDR1 and CDR2 from the germline V gene are SEHNR and FQNEAQ (reference sequence).

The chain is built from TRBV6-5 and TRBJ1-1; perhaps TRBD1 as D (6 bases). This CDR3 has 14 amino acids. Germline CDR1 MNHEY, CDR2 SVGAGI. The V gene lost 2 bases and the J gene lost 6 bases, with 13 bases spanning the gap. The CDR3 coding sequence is TGTGCCAGCAGTTACAGGGGGGCTCGAGCTGAAGCTTTCTTT. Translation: CASSYRGARAEAFF.